The 2 T cell receptor beta chains given below trace back to one sample, sequenced in a study of blood T cell repertoires in COVID-19. Produced via immunoSEQ multiplex PCR; TCRdb's table is partial and in-frame only. The sample lists 95,000 to 150,000 clones, approximately 87% occurring once. The sample comprised peripheral blood. The receptors here all came from a woman aged 70-85 years with acute or convalescent COVID-19.

The sample holds a few counts of this clone. One junction end disagrees with the germline gene, perhaps due to a read error. The gene calls are TRBV11-3 and TRBJ2-1; no clear D. The CDR3 extends over 14 amino acids. Germline assignment: CDR1 SGHNT and CDR2 YENEEA. The CDR3 coding sequence is TGTGCCAGCAGCTTGGGCAGCTCCTCCAATGAGCAGTTCTTC. Translated: CASSLGSSSNEQFF.

The chain couples TRBV19 to TRBJ2-3; 12 bases are a match to TRBD1. The V gene end was trimmed by 4 bases and the J gene end by 4 bases; junction bases not matched to a gene: 3. CDR1 is LNHDA, CDR2 SQIVND, per germline (reference sequence). The length of the CDR3 is 15 residues. The CDR3 sequence is CASSSRDRGPDTQYF. The CDR3 DNA reads TGTGCCAGTAGTAGCCGGGACAGGGGGCCAGATACGCAGTATTTT.